The rows below give T cell receptor beta chains drawn from one sample of a study of glioma-infiltrating T cells. Each CDR3 protein is one row after TCRdb ran MiXCR on the multiplex PCR reads. This table has about 140,000 distinct CDR3 sequences, about 39% appearing once. The sequencing sample was made of glioma tissue, nonneoplastic brain tissue, or PBMCs (not recorded which). Every receptor here comes from a human donor with low-grade glioma or glioblastoma, undergoing nonglioma brain surgery, or in good health (not recorded which). The CDR3 runs from the conserved cysteine through the conserved F or W. Fields, in order: D gene, V gene, clone size, J gene, CDR3 length, CDR3 protein, CDR3 DNA. A D gene is named only where the DNA matches it firmly. The size entry is marked missing in some rows and otherwise reads once, few, many or a size class.

.	TRBV7-2	.	TRBJ2-7	14	CASSFRGPSYEQYF	TGTGCCAGCAGCTTCCGTGGACCCTCCTACGAGCAGTACTTC
.	TRBV7-2	.	TRBJ2-5	13	CASSSGPQETQYF	TGTGCCAGCAGCTCGGGACCGCAAGAGACCCAGTACTTC
TRBD2	TRBV6-2/TRBV6-3	.	TRBJ2-7	14	CASAFGGRQYEQYF	TGTGCCAGTGCGTTCGGCGGGAGGCAGTACGAGCAGTACTTC
TRBD1	TRBV18	.	TRBJ2-5	14	CAISPRTGGGTQYF	TGTGCCATCTCACCCCGGACAGGGGGAGGGACCCAGTACTTC
TRBD1	TRBV20-1	.	TRBJ1-1	15	CSSSGPTGVNTEAFF	TGCAGTTCTAGCGGGCCTACAGGGGTCAACACTGAAGCTTTCTTT
.	TRBV4-1	.	TRBJ1-1	15	CASSQEITGSGEAFF	TGCGCCAGCAGCCAAGAGATTACAGGGTCGGGTGAAGCTTTCTTT
.	TRBV4-1	.	TRBJ1-2	16	CASSQDTRPTNYGYTF	TGCGCCAGCAGCCAAGATACTCGGCCAACTAACTATGGCTACACCTTC
.	TRBV28	.	TRBJ1-4	13	CATKGRGGEKLFF	TGTGCCACCAAGGGCAGGGGTGGTGAAAAACTGTTTTTT
TRBD2	TRBV20-1	few	TRBJ2-1	12	CSARPAGAGGFF	TGCAGTGCTAGACCGGCCGGAGCGGGGGGCTTCTTC
TRBD1	TRBV29-1	.	TRBJ1-1	13	CSCGDRGRTEAFF	TGCAGCTGTGGGGACAGGGGTAGAACTGAAGCTTTCTTT
.	TRBV19	.	TRBJ1-1	13	CASSIGPNTEAFF	TGTGCCAGTAGTATCGGGCCCAACACTGAAGCTTTCTTT
TRBD1	TRBV27	few	TRBJ2-7	15	CASRPPGQGAHEQYF	TGTGCCAGCAGACCTCCGGGACAGGGGGCCCACGAGCAGTACTTC
TRBD2	TRBV12-3/TRBV12-4	few	TRBJ2-3	17	CASSLVFSGGAGDTQYF	TGTGCCAGCAGTTTAGTTTTTAGCGGGGGGGCCGGAGATACGCAGTATTTT
.	TRBV6-6	.	TRBJ2-4	14	CASSPPEGANIQYF	TGTGCCAGCAGCCCCCCCGAGGGCGCGAACATTCAGTACTTC
.	TRBV7-2	.	TRBJ2-3	15	CASSLEGINTDTQYF	TGTGCCAGCAGCTTAGAGGGGATTAACACAGATACGCAGTATTTT
.	TRBV29-1	.	TRBJ1-1	12	CSVGGANTEAFF	TGCAGCGTTGGTGGAGCGAACACTGAAGCTTTCTTT
.	TRBV20-1	.	TRBJ2-1	14	CSASDWNYYNEQFF	TGCAGTGCGTCTGACTGGAACTACTACAATGAGCAGTTCTTC
.	TRBV20-1	few	TRBJ1-1	12	CSAMGPNTEAFF	TGCAGTGCTATGGGGCCGAACACTGAAGCTTTCTTT
.	TRBV6-1	.	TRBJ2-2	13	CASSEMRSGELFF	TGTGCCAGCAGTGAAATGAGGTCCGGGGAGCTGTTTTTT
.	TRBV12-3/TRBV12-4	.	TRBJ1-2	14	CASNTASSSYGYTF	TGTGCCAGCAATACTGCCAGTAGCTCTTATGGCTACACCTTC
.	TRBV20-1	few	TRBJ2-3	17	CSALGGAGREFSDTQYF	TGCAGTGCATTAGGGGGGGCAGGGCGGGAGTTTTCGGATACGCAGTATTTT
.	TRBV7-3	.	TRBJ2-5	13	CASSRVAQETQYF	TGTGCCAGCAGCCGGGTGGCCCAAGAGACCCAGTACTTC
.	TRBV6-1	many	TRBJ1-1	12	CASRIPNTEAFF	TGTGCCAGTAGAATACCGAACACTGAAGCTTTCTTT
.	TRBV7-2	.	TRBJ2-4	14	CASSSPPLGNIQYF	TGTGCCAGCAGCTCTCCTCCCCTCGGAAACATTCAGTACTTC
.	TRBV6-5	.	TRBJ1-1	14	CASSYSERKTEAFF	TGTGCCAGCAGTTACTCGGAACGTAAGACTGAAGCTTTCTTT
.	TRBV4-1	.	TRBJ2-5	13	CASSQSGVETQYF	TGCGCCAGCAGCCAATCAGGGGTGGAGACCCAGTACTTC
.	TRBV6-5	.	TRBJ1-6	16	CASIYSSKVLNSPLHF	TGTGCCAGCATTTACTCGAGTAAGGTGCTTAATTCACCCCTCCACTTT
TRBD1	TRBV18	.	TRBJ1-2	13	CASSLGQAYGYTF	TGTGCCAGCTCACTTGGACAGGCCTATGGCTACACCTTC
.	TRBV6-2/TRBV6-3	.	TRBJ1-1	13	CASSYVRDTEAFF	TGTGCCAGCAGTTACGTACGAGACACTGAAGCTTTCTTT
TRBD1	TRBV6-2/TRBV6-3	once	TRBJ1-1	17	CASRPTLDRGRDTEALF	TGTGCCAGCAGACCCACCCTCGACAGGGGCCGGGACACTGAAGCTTTATTT
.	TRBV7-9	.	TRBJ2-3	13	CASSSDWTDAQYF	TGTGCCAGCAGCTCTGACTGGACAGATGCGCAGTATTTT
.	TRBV27	.	TRBJ2-1	13	CASSLNLGGPGRF	TGTGCCAGCAGTTTAAATCTTGGGGGACCCGGCCGTTTC
.	TRBV7-2	.	TRBJ1-1	14	CASRVGLTNTEAFF	TGTGCCAGCAGAGTAGGACTTACGAACACTGAAGCTTTCTTT
.	TRBV18	.	TRBJ2-3	12	CASSPISDTQYF	TGTGCCAGCTCACCGATTTCAGATACGCAGTATTTT
.	TRBV20-1	.	TRBJ2-3	14	CSASLAFSTDTQYF	TGCAGTGCTAGCCTAGCGTTTAGCACAGATACGCAGTATTTT
.	TRBV5-4	.	TRBJ1-2	16	CASSPDQRQDYYGYTF	TGTGCCAGCAGCCCCGACCAAAGACAGGATTACTATGGCTACACCTTC
.	TRBV4-1	.	TRBJ2-1	13	CASSQEAAREQFF	TGCGCCAGCAGCCAAGAGGCGGCAAGGGAGCAGTTCTTC
.	TRBV6-1	few	TRBJ2-1	13	CASSTDSYNEQFF	TGTGCCAGCAGTACCGACTCCTACAATGAGCAGTTCTTC
.	TRBV20-1	few	TRBJ1-2	12	CSANDEGYGYTF	TGCAGTGCCAATGATGAGGGTTACGGCTACACCTTC
.	TRBV27	.	TRBJ2-7	14	CASSRGAASYEQYF	TGTGCCAGCAGTCGAGGAGCAGCTTCCTACGAGCAGTACTTC
.	TRBV6-2/TRBV6-3	.	TRBJ2-6	15	CASSSTSSGANVLTF	TGTGCCAGCAGTTCTACGAGCTCTGGGGCCAACGTCCTGACTTTC
.	TRBV20-1	few	TRBJ2-7	11	CSASQGFEQYF	TGCAGTGCTTCTCAGGGGTTCGAGCAGTACTTC
.	TRBV6-2/TRBV6-3	few	TRBJ2-5	14	CASSYSRLQETQYF	TGTGCCAGCAGTTACTCGAGGCTTCAAGAGACCCAGTACTTC
.	TRBV19	.	TRBJ1-5	13	CASRGNAGQPQHF	TGTGCCAGTAGGGGGAACGCGGGGCAGCCCCAGCATTTT
.	TRBV27	.	TRBJ2-7	14	CASKISAGSYEQYF	TGTGCCAGCAAAATATCGGCAGGGTCCTACGAGCAGTACTTC
.	TRBV4-1	.	TRBJ2-5	13	CASSLGTEETQYF	TGCGCCAGCAGCCTTGGGACGGAAGAGACCCAGTACTTC
.	TRBV6-1	few	TRBJ1-2	13	CASRRTETYGYTF	TGTGCCAGCAGGCGGACAGAAACCTATGGCTACACCTTC
.	TRBV7-8	.	TRBJ1-1	13	CASSLEGGGEAFF	TGTGCCAGCAGCTTAGAGGGGGGAGGTGAAGCTTTCTTT
.	TRBV20-1	few	TRBJ1-2	15	CSAEGEKWGDYGYTF	TGCAGTGCTGAGGGCGAAAAATGGGGCGACTATGGCTACACCTTC
.	TRBV20-1	few	TRBJ1-5	15	CSAREDLLRNQPQHF	TGCAGTGCTAGAGAAGACCTCCTGCGCAATCAGCCCCAGCATTTT
TRBD2	TRBV7-9	.	TRBJ2-1	16	CASSLELAGGIHEQFF	TGTGCCAGCAGCTTAGAACTAGCGGGGGGGATACATGAGCAGTTCTTC
.	TRBV5-1	few	TRBJ2-7	14	CASSLGWSSYEQYF	TGCGCCAGCAGCTTGGGGTGGAGCTCCTACGAGCAGTACTTC
TRBD1	TRBV20-1	.	TRBJ2-1	14	CSRYSGTGNNEQFF	TGCAGTAGATACTCCGGGACAGGGAACAATGAGCAGTTCTTC
.	TRBV27	few	TRBJ1-6	14	CASSTGNGGSPLHF	TGTGCCAGCAGTACCGGGAACGGAGGATCACCCCTCCACTTT
.	TRBV4-1	.	TRBJ1-1	16	CASSQDFTWLTREAFF	TGCGCCAGCAGCCAAGATTTTACCTGGTTAACGCGGGAAGCTTTCTTT
TRBD1	TRBV27	many	TRBJ2-3	14	CASSAQGAGDTQYF	TGTGCCAGCAGTGCGCAGGGGGCCGGAGATACGCAGTATTTT
TRBD1	TRBV4-3	few	TRBJ1-5	16	CASSQDWGQGIQPQHF	TGCGCCAGCAGCCAAGATTGGGGACAGGGGATACAGCCCCAGCATTTT
TRBD1	TRBV6-2/TRBV6-3	.	TRBJ2-3	16	CASTAERDRASDTQYF	TGTGCCAGCACCGCAGAAAGGGACAGGGCATCGGATACGCAGTATTTT